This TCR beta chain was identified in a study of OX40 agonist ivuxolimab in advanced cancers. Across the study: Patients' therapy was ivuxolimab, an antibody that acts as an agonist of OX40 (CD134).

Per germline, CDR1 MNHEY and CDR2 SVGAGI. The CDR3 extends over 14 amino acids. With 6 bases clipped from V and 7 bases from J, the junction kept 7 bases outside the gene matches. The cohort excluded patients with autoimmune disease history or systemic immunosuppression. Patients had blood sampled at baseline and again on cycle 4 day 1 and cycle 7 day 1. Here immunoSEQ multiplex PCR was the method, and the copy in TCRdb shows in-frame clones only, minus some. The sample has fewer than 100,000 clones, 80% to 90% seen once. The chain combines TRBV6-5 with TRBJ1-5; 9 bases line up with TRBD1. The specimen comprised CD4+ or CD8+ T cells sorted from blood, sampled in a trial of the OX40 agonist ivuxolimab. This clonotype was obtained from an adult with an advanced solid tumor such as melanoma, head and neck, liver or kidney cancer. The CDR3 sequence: CASRRWTGEQPQHF. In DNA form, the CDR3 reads TGTGCCAGCAGGAGATGGACAGGGGAGCAGCCCCAGCATTTT.